This T cell receptor beta chain emerged from a study of blood T cells in healthy people across ages. General study findings and limits: Strong correlation was found linking TCR beta diversity to naive T cell percentage.

Primers used in a second PCR of about 7 to 12 cycles were a sample-barcoded 5' primer and a J-beta primer mix. TCRdb analysed the 5' RACE reads with MiXCR anew, one entry per CDR3 protein. Of some 1 million distinct CDR3 sequences listed, 35% to 50% are singletons. V was pared by 5 bases and J by 2 bases, with 12 bases of the junction left unmatched. Germline CDR1 is MNHNS and CDR2 is SASEGT. The CDR3 length is 18 residues. Notes on this clonotype: The antigen remains unidentified.

This clonotype was obtained from a woman aged 60 to 75 in good health. This chain connects TRBV6-1 to TRBJ2-1, with 10 bases lining up with TRBD2. The sample taken for sequencing was blood. DNA for the CDR3: TGTGCCAGCAGTCCGTATCTAGCGGGAGCTAATCCCTACAATGAGCAGTTCTTC. Translated: CASSPYLAGANPYNEQFF.